This T cell receptor beta chain was retrieved from a study of blood T cell repertoires in COVID-19. Some clones are missing from TCRdb's copy, which holds only in-frame ones; the method was immunoSEQ multiplex PCR. The sample contains about 28,000 clones, about 92% of which appear only once. CDR1 and CDR2 from the germline V gene are SEHNR and FQNEAQ (reference sequence). This CDR3 spans 15 amino acids. V was clipped by 3 bases and J by 6 bases, with 16 bases between them. The J gene is TRBJ2-3, the V gene TRBV7-9; possibly TRBD2 for D (5 bases). The sample comprised peripheral blood. This TCR came from a woman aged 65 to 85 with COVID-19, enrolled during active disease. In DNA, the CDR3 is TGTGCCAGCAGCTTTTCTGGTTTTCCGGGGGATACGCAGTATTTT. This sequence encodes CASSFSGFPGDTQYF.